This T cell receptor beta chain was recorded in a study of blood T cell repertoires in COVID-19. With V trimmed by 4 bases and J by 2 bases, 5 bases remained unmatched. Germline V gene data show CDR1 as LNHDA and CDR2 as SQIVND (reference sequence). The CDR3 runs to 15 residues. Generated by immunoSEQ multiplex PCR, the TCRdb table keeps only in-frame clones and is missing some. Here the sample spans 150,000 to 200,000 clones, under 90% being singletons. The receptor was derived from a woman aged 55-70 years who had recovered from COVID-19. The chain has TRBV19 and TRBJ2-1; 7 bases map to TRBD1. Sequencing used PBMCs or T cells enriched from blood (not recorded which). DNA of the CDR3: TGTGCCAGTAGTACAACCGGGACAGCCTACAATGAGCAGTTCTTC. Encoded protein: CASSTTGTAYNEQFF.